These T cell receptor beta chains were read from a single sample in a study of blood T cell repertoires in COVID-19. The data were produced by immunoSEQ multiplex PCR, yet TCRdb's version contains in-frame clones alone and is incomplete. The data contain 60,000 to 85,000 clones, more than 75% of them singletons. Sequencing was carried out using peripheral blood. The receptors here all came from a man aged 50-59 years with acute or convalescent COVID-19. The CDR3 runs from the conserved cysteine through the conserved F or W. A clone size is listed for some rows: how often the clone was seen (once, few, many), or a class if it is expanded.

j_call,clone_size,v_call,cdr3_aa
TRBJ2-7,once,TRBV19,CASTPRGEGRSGQYF
TRBJ1-4,.,TRBV2,CASSGRFEKLFF
TRBJ1-1,few,TRBV28,CASTRDGGGSEAFF
TRBJ2-5,.,TRBV19,CASSIRLAGGTPQETQYF
TRBJ2-1,.,TRBV4-1,CASSQIYLASSYNEQFF
TRBJ2-5,.,TRBV2,CASFPTLAGGGGTQYF
TRBJ1-3,.,TRBV9,CASRTGGSGNTIYF
TRBJ1-6,.,TRBV4-2,CASSYPGGVGPLHF
TRBJ2-7,.,TRBV30,CAWTSQTTLYEQYF
TRBJ1-2,.,TRBV9,CASSGGTGAVGYTF
TRBJ1-6,.,TRBV27,CASRPSPRGLNSPLHF
TRBJ2-1,.,TRBV7-2,CASSFAGTYNEQFF
TRBJ1-2,.,TRBV9,CASSPGFGYTF
TRBJ1-5,.,TRBV19,CASSRADNQPQHF
TRBJ1-5,.,TRBV10-3,CAISGGTGDNQPQHF
TRBJ1-2,.,TRBV29-1,CSVEVTGTGYGYTF
TRBJ2-2,.,TRBV20-1,CSASKDRVGELFF
TRBJ2-7,.,TRBV3-1/TRBV3-2,CASSPWAAGTEQYF
TRBJ2-6,.,TRBV7-2,CASRLGTGLVGANVLTF
TRBJ1-2,.,TRBV20-1,CSASQQGGGGGYTF
TRBJ2-1,.,TRBV27,CASSLFPPQREVNEQFF
TRBJ1-6,.,TRBV18,CASSPGTGNGSPLHF
TRBJ1-1,.,TRBV4-1,CASKRTGFTEAFF
TRBJ1-2,.,TRBV3-1/TRBV3-2,CASSHLDRNYGYTF
TRBJ2-7,once,TRBV5-1,CASSLNTASGYYEQYF
TRBJ2-3,.,TRBV5-1,CARLLRLFYF
TRBJ1-6,.,TRBV2,CASSEGRGGGSPLHF
TRBJ1-4,.,TRBV18,CASSNNRDEKLFF
TRBJ1-2,.,TRBV29-1,CSARQSYGYTF
TRBJ1-3,.,TRBV4-1,CASSRDITGNTIYF
TRBJ2-2,once,TRBV28,CASSLGSGGTTGELFF
TRBJ2-3,.,TRBV30,CAWTGGTTDTQYF
TRBJ2-2,.,TRBV19,CASQRDGPGTDVTGELFF
TRBJ1-6,.,TRBV28,CASRPPGGTGGNSPLHF
TRBJ2-7,.,TRBV30,CASGGPYEQYF
TRBJ2-4,.,TRBV19,CASSTRGRGSKNIQYF
TRBJ1-2,.,TRBV19,CASRQTYGYTF
TRBJ2-3,.,TRBV5-1,CASSLVLAGGSDTQYF
TRBJ2-1,.,TRBV29-1,CSVGGPGGKDSYNEQFF
TRBJ2-1,.,TRBV19,CASIPTSGRLYNEQFF
TRBJ1-1,.,TRBV7-9,CASSLAGRGNTEAFF
TRBJ2-3,.,TRBV27,CASSFSGTDTQYF